This T cell receptor (beta chain) stems from a study of CD8 T cells in ankylosing spondylitis. TCRdb used MiXCR to reprocess the 5' RACE reads, holding one entry per CDR3 protein. The sample has 200,000 to 300,000 distinct CDR3 sequences; roughly 32% are singletons. The CDR3 spans 14 residues. Germline CDR1 is SEHNR and CDR2 is FQNEAQ (reference sequence). V was shortened by 1 base and J by 2 bases, with 8 bases between the two germline ends. The gene calls are TRBV7-9 and TRBJ2-5; no clear D gene. This TCR was sampled from a male donor with ankylosing spondylitis or in good health (not recorded which). What was sequenced was blood, either unsorted or a sorted T cell fraction (not recorded which). The CDR3 region is CASSLVGGQETQYF. The CDR3 bases are TGTGCCAGCAGCTTAGTCGGCGGACAAGAGACCCAGTACTTC.